The rows below give T cell receptor beta chains drawn from one sample of a study of blood T cell repertoires in COVID-19. Repertoires were generated with immunoSEQ multiplex PCR, while TCRdb's copy carries only in-frame clones and drops some. The table records about half a million clones, roughly nine tenths of them present only once. The sequencing sample was made of PBMCs or T cells enriched from blood (not recorded which). Source of these receptors: a woman aged 55-69 years who had recovered from COVID-19. Both conserved end residues are part of each CDR3. A D gene is named only where the DNA matches it firmly. Size is omitted from some rows. Given values are once, few, many or a class for expanded clones.

J: TRBJ2-3; V: TRBV6-5; size: NA; D: TRBD2; DNA: TGTGCCAGCAGATCGGGACTAGCGGGAGACGCTACGCAGTATTTT; CDR3: CASRSGLAGDATQYF
J: TRBJ1-5; V: TRBV6-5; size: once; D: NA; DNA: TGTGCCAGCAGTTACTCGGCAGCGGGACAGCCCCAGCATTTT; CDR3: CASSYSAAGQPQHF
J: TRBJ1-2; V: TRBV29-1; size: NA; D: TRBD1; DNA: TGCAGCGTTGAACGCCAGGGGGCTGGCTACACCTTC; CDR3: CSVERQGAGYTF
J: TRBJ2-1; V: TRBV6-5; size: few; D: TRBD2; DNA: TGTGCCATCGGGGGGGGCTTCTACAATGAGCAGTTCTTC; CDR3: CAIGGGFYNEQFF
J: TRBJ2-4; V: TRBV6-5; size: NA; D: NA; DNA: TGTGCCAGCAGCCCACAGGGATACGCCATTCAGTACTTC; CDR3: CASSPQGYAIQYF
J: TRBJ2-7; V: TRBV30; size: once; D: NA; DNA: TGTGCCTGGAGTAGAGTAGCCTACGAGCAGTACTTC; CDR3: CAWSRVAYEQYF
J: TRBJ2-7; V: TRBV11-2; size: NA; D: NA; DNA: TGTGCCAGCACCCCAACGGGGAACGAGCAGTACTTC; CDR3: CASTPTGNEQYF
J: TRBJ2-3; V: TRBV7-2; size: NA; D: TRBD2; DNA: TGTGCCAGCAGCTCTGAGCGGGGGCGGGGCACAGATACGCAGTATTTT; CDR3: CASSSERGRGTDTQYF
J: TRBJ2-7; V: TRBV24-1; size: NA; D: TRBD1; DNA: TGTGCCACCAGTGACCCGGGACAGTCCTACGAGCAGTACTTC; CDR3: CATSDPGQSYEQYF
J: TRBJ2-1; V: TRBV18; size: NA; D: NA; DNA: TGTGCCAGCGCAGGGTCCCACAATGAGCAGTTCTTC; CDR3: CASAGSHNEQFF
J: TRBJ1-2; V: TRBV21-1; size: NA; D: NA; DNA: TGTGCCAGCAGCAAAGGGCGAGACAGGGGTAACTGTGGCTACACCTTC; CDR3: CASSKGRDRGNCGYTF
J: TRBJ2-2; V: TRBV5-6; size: NA; D: TRBD1; DNA: TGTGCCAGCAGCTGGGACAGGAACACCGGGGAGCTGTTTTTT; CDR3: CASSWDRNTGELFF
J: TRBJ2-1; V: TRBV5-1; size: NA; D: TRBD2; DNA: TGCGCCAGCAGCCCCGGACTAGAATGGAACAATGAGCAGTTCTTC; CDR3: CASSPGLEWNNEQFF
J: TRBJ2-7; V: TRBV11-2; size: NA; D: NA; DNA: TGTGCCAGCAGCTGGCAAGCGGCTTCCTACGAGCAGTACTTC; CDR3: CASSWQAASYEQYF
J: TRBJ1-2; V: TRBV24-1; size: NA; D: NA; DNA: TGTGCCACCGGCAGTTCTTATGGCTACACCTTC; CDR3: CATGSSYGYTF
J: TRBJ2-6; V: TRBV30; size: NA; D: NA; DNA: TGTGCCTGGAGTGATCTCAACAGGGCCGGGGCCAACGTCCTGACTTTC; CDR3: CAWSDLNRAGANVLTF